This entry concerns a single TCR beta chain. TCRdb's table, derived via immunoSEQ multiplex PCR, lists solely in-frame clones and lacks some. Of approximately 97,000 clones in the sample, roughly 89% were seen once. The sample originates from a study of control samples from healthy donors and cancer patients. Germline V lookup: CDR1 SEHNR, CDR2 FQNEAQ (reference sequence). Trimming cost V 0 bases and J 5 bases, with 10 bases left between them. The CDR3 is made up of 15 amino acids. Sequencing was carried out using blood. This TCR came from a human donor in good health. The donor label of this sample is uncertain. The chain uses TRBV7-9 and TRBJ1-4; D is possibly TRBD1 (6 bases). CDR3 region: CASSLAVGTNEKLFF. DNA for the CDR3: TGTGCCAGCAGCTTAGCGGTAGGGACAAATGAAAAACTGTTTTTT. Based on the CDR3 plus reference TRBV7-9 and TRBJ1-4, the full variable domain is DTGVSQNPRHKITKRGQNVTFRCDPISEHNRLYWYRQTLGQGPEFLTYFQNEAQLEKSRLLSDRFSAERPKGSFSTLEIQRTEQGDSAMYLCASSLAVGTNEKLFFGSGTQLSVL.